These T cell receptor beta chains were read from a single sample in a study of human T cells and chemical hapten exposure. TCRdb itself ran the RACE reads through MiXCR, one entry per CDR3 protein. The repertoire holds about 120,000 distinct CDR3 sequences, with approximately 10% as singletons. The sample consisted of whole blood, taken in connection with sensitization to the hapten diphenylcyclopropenone (DPC). The receptors originated from a woman between 50 and 59 years old with alopecia areata. Some clones in this sample may be carry-over from other donors' samples. Each CDR3 is given with its conserved first and last residue. Clone size is not always given. Where it is, it says once, few, many or a class for expanded clones.

clone_size,v_call,cdr3_aa
many,TRBV10-3,CAISESASGGTYEQYF
few,TRBV4-1,CASSQDQQGSNQPQHF
few,TRBV5-1,CASSFRIAREAGYTF
NA,TRBV6-1,CASSEGRVGNQPQHF
many,TRBV12-3/TRBV12-4,CASSLAGGRDTQYF
many,TRBV5-1,CASSPLTGAPYEQYF
many,TRBV12-3/TRBV12-4,CASSPLAGGVRGAQYF
NA,TRBV20-1,CSARDPRGGNTIYF
few,TRBV19,CASSRTGYQETQYF
few,TRBV6-5,CASSRSGGGFTEAFF
NA,TRBV27,CASSWGRGQAHTEAFF
NA,TRBV2,CASRRDRGATGELFF
once,TRBV12-3/TRBV12-4,CARSLTSGSGEQYF
NA,TRBV7-8,CASSSRTRAGASTDTQYF
NA,TRBV5-1,CASSLGSERGNQPQHF
few,TRBV29-1,CSVGRENTEAFF
NA,TRBV11-1,CASSPRTRNTEAFF
few,TRBV12-3/TRBV12-4,CASSLTAGTDTEAFF
few,TRBV10-3,CAISHGKETSGGGTQYF
NA,TRBV5-5,CASSSGQRPWSYEQYF
NA,TRBV28,CASSRTTGAGAYEQYF
few,TRBV18,CASSPKMQGIGGANVLTF
NA,TRBV7-2,CASSSRGGTEAFF
few,TRBV12-3/TRBV12-4,CASKGLLEKLFF
many,TRBV24-1,CATSGGTDTQYF
many,TRBV28,CASSRTSLGSYEQYF
few,TRBV4-1,CASSQDLIAGGEQFF
few,TRBV3-1,CASSYDRKNIQYF
many,TRBV19,CASSIRDRMATQYF
few,TRBV7-2,CASSLSPLAGGYQETQYF
NA,TRBV5-4,CASSMGQGASPNYGYTF
NA,TRBV12-3/TRBV12-4,CASSGRGMVYGYTF